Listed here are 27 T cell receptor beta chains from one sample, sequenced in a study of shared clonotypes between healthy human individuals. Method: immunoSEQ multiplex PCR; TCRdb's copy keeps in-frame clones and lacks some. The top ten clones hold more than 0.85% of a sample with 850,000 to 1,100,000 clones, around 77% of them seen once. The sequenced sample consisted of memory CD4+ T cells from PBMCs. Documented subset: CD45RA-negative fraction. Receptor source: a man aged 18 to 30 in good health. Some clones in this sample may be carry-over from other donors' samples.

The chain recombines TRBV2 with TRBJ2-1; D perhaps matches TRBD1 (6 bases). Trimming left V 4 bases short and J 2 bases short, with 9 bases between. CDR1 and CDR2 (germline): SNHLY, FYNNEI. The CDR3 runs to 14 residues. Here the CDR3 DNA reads TGTGCCAGCAGTGCCTGGACAGCCTACAATGAGCAGTTCTTC. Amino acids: CASSAWTAYNEQFF.

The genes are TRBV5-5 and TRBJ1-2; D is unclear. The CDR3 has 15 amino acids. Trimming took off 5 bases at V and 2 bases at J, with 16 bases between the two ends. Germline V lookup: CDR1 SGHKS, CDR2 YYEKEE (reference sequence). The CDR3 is CASSPIRGMNYGYTF. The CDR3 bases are TGTGCCAGCAGTCCAATTAGAGGGATGAACTATGGCTACACCTTC.

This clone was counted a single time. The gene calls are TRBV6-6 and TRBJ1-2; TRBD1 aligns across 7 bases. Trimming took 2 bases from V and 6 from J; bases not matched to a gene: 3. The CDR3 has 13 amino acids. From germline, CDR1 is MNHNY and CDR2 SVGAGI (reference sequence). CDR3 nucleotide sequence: TGTGCCAGCAGTTACGACAGGGTGAATGGCTACACCTTC. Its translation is CASSYDRVNGYTF.

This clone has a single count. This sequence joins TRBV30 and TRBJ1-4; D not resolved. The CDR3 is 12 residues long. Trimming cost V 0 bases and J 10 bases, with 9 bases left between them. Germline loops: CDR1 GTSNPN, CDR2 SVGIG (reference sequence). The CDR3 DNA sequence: TGTGCCTGGAGTGTGGAAGAGCGAAAACTGTTTTTT. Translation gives CAWSVEERKLFF.

The CDR3 region has the DNA TGTGCCAGCAGTTTATTTTTGGTAGCCAGGACATTCTCTGGAAACACCATATATTTT. Translating gives CASSLFLVARTFSGNTIYF. The chain carries TRBV28 and TRBJ1-3; D is possibly TRBD1 (5 bases). The CDR3 is made up of 19 amino acids. V was shortened by 1 base and J by 0 bases, with 19 bases between the two germline ends. The germline CDR1 and CDR2 sequences are MDHEN and SYDVKM.

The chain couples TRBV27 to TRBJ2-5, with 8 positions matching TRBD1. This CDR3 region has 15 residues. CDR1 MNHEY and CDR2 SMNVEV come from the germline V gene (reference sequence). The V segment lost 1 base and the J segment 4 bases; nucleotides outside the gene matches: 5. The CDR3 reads CASSLFTGGGETQYF. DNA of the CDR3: TGTGCCAGCAGTTTATTTACAGGGGGTGGAGAGACCCAGTACTTC.

CDR3 sequence: CASSPGQAKTGNTIYF. The CDR3 DNA reads as TGTGCCAGCTCACCAGGACAGGCGAAAACTGGAAACACCATATATTTT. This rearrangement joins TRBV18 to TRBJ1-3; 7 nucleotides align to TRBD1. V lost 2 bases to trimming and J lost 2 bases; unmatched junction nucleotides: 6. Germline-derived CDR1 and CDR2 are KGHSH and LQKENI. The CDR3 covers 16 residues.

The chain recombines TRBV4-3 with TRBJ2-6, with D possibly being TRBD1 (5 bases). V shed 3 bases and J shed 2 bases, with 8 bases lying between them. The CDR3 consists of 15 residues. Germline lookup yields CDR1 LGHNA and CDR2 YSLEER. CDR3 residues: CASSQAGTGANVLTF. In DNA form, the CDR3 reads TGCGCCAGCAGCCAGGCAGGGACTGGGGCCAACGTCCTGACTTTC.

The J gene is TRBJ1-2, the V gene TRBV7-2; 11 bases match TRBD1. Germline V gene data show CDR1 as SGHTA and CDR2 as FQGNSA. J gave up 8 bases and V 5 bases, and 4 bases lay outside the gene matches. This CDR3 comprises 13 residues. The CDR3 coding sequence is TGTGCCAGCAGCCAGGACAGGGGGCAAGGCTACACCTTC. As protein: CASSQDRGQGYTF.

DNA for the CDR3: TGTGCCAGCAGCCCCCAGGGGTTAAAGGATACGCAGTATTTT. This sequence encodes CASSPQGLKDTQYF. The chain combines TRBV7-3 with TRBJ2-3, with TRBD1 as a possible D gene (6 bases). Germline assignment: CDR1 SGHTA and CDR2 FQGTGA. Deletions cut 5 bases from V and 6 bases from J, with 15 bases between. CDR3 size: 14 residues.

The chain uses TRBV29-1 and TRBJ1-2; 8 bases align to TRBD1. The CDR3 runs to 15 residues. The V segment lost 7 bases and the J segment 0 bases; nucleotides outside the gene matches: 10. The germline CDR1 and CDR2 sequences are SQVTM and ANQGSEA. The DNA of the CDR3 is TGCAGCGCCGACAGGGGTCCCAGCTCTAACTATGGCTACACCTTC. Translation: CSADRGPSSNYGYTF. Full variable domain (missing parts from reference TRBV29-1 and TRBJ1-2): SAVISQKPSRDICQRGTSLTIQCQVDSQVTMMFWYRQQPGQSLTLIATANQGSEATYESGFVIDKFPISRPNLTFSTLTVSNMSPEDSSIYLCSADRGPSSNYGYTFGSGTRLTVV.

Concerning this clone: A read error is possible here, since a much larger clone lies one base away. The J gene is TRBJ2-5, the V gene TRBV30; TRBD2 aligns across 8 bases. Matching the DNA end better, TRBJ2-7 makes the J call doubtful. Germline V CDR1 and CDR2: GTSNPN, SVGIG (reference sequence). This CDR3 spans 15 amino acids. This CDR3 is CAWSLGLAGTCEQYF. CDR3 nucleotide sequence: TGTGCCTGGAGCCTCGGACTAGCCGGGACCTGCGAGCAGTACTTC.

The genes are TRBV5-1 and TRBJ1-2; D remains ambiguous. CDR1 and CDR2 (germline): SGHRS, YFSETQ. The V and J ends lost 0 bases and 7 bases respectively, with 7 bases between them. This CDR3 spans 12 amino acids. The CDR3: CASSLGDRGYTF. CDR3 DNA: TGCGCCAGCAGCTTGGGCGATCGTGGCTACACCTTC. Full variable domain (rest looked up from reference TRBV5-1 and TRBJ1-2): KAGVTQTPRYLIKTRGQQVTLSCSPISGHRSVSWYQQTPGQGLQFLFEYFSETQRNKGNFPGRFSGRQFSNSRSEMNVSTLELGDSALYLCASSLGDRGYTFGSGTRLTVV.

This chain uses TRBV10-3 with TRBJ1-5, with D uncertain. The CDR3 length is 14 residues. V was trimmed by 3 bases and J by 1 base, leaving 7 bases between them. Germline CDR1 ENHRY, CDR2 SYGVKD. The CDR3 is CAISESYSNQPQHF. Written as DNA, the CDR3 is TGTGCCATCAGTGAAAGCTACAGCAATCAGCCCCAGCATTTT.

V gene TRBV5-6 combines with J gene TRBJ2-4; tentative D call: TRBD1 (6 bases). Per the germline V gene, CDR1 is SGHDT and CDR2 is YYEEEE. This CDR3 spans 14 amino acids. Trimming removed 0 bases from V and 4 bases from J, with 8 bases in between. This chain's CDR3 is CASSLAGVKNIQYF. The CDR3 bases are TGTGCCAGCAGCTTGGCAGGGGTGAAAAACATTCAGTACTTC.

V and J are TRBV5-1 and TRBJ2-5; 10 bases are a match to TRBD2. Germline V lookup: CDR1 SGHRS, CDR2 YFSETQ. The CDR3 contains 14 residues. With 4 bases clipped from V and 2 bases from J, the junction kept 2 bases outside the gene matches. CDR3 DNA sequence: TGCGCCAGCAGCGGGACTAGCGTACAAGAGACCCAGTACTTC. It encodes CASSGTSVQETQYF.

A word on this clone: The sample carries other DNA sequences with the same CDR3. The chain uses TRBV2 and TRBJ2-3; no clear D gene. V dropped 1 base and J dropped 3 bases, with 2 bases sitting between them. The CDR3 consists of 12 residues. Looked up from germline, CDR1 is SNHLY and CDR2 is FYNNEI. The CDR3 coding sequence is TGTGCCAGCAGTGAAGTAACAGATACGCAGTATTTT. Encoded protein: CASSEVTDTQYF. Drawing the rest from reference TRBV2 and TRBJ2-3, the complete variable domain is EPEVTQTPSHQVTQMGQEVILRCVPISNHLYFYWYRQILGQKVEFLVSFYNNEISEKSEIFDDQFSVERPDGSNFTLKIRSTKLEDSAMYFCASSEVTDTQYFGPGTRLTVL.

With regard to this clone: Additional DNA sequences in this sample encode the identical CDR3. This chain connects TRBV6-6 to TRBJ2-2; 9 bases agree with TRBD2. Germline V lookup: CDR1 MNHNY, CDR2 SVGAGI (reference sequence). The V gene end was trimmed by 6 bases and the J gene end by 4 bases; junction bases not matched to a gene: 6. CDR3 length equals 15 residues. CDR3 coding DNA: TGTGCCAGCAGGGGCGGGAGGGCCGGCACCGGGGAGCTGTTTTTT. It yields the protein CASRGGRAGTGELFF.

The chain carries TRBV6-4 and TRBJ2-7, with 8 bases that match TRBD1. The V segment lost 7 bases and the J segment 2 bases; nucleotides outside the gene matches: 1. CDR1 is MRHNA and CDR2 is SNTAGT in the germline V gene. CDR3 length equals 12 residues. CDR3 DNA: TGTGCCAGCAAACAGGGGGCCTACGAGCAGTACTTC. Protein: CASKQGAYEQYF.

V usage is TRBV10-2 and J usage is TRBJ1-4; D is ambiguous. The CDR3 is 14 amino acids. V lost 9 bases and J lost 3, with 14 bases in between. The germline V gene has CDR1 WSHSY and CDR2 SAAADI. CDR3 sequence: CASRGNAANEKLFF. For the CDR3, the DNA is TGCGCCAGTAGAGGTAATGCGGCTAATGAAAAACTGTTTTTT.

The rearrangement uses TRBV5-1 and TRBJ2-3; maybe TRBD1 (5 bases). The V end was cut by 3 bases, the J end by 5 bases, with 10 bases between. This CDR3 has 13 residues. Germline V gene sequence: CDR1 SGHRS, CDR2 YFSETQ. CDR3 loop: CASSSQGEDTQYF. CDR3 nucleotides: TGCGCCAGCAGCTCCCAGGGCGAAGATACGCAGTATTTT.

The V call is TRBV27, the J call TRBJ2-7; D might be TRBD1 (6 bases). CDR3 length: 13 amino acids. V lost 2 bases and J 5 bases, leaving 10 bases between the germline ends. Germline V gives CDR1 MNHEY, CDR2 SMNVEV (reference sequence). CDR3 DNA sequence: TGTGCCAGCAGTTTAATCTACAGGGACGAGCAGTACTTC. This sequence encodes CASSLIYRDEQYF.

The DNA for the CDR3 is TGTGCCAGCAGTTTCTGGGACAGGGGGCATCAGCCGTCTGGCTACACCTTC. The encoded protein is CASSFWDRGHQPSGYTF. The chain links TRBV27 to TRBJ1-2; TRBD1 matches 12 bases. The junction had 12 bases not matched to a gene; V was cut back by 3 bases and J by 7 bases. The V gene's germline CDR1 is MNHEY and CDR2 SMNVEV (reference sequence). CDR3 size: 17 residues.

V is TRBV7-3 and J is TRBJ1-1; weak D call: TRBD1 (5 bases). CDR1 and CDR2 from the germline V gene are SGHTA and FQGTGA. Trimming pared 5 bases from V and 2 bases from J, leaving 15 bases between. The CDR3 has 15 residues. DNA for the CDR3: TGTGCCAGCAGCCCTAGCGGGGCATTAAACACTGAAGCTTTCTTT. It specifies CASSPSGALNTEAFF.

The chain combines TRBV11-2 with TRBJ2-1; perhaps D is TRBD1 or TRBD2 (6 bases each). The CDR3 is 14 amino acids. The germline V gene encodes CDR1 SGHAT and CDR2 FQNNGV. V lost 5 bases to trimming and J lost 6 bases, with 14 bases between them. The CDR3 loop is CASSPRGGGNEQFF. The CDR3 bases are TGTGCCAGCAGCCCCCGTGGAGGGGGCAATGAGCAGTTCTTC.

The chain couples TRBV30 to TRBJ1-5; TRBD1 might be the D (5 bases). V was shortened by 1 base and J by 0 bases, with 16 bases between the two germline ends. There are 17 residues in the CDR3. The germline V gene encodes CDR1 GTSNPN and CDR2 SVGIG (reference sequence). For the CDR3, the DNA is TGTGCCTGGAGTGCTTATCGGACATCGTATAGCAATCAGCCCCAGCATTTT. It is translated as CAWSAYRTSYSNQPQHF.

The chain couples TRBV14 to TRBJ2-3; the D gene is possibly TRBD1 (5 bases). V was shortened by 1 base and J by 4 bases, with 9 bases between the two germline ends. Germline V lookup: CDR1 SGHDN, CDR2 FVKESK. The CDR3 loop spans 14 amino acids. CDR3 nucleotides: TGTGCCAGCAGCCAAGCGCCAGGGCCAGATACGCAGTATTTT. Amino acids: CASSQAPGPDTQYF.